Below, one TCR beta chain is given with its context. Antigen: not known. Both 60 Vbeta primers and 13 Jbeta primers went into the PCR. Only in-frame clones appear in the TCRdb table, and some are missing; sequencing was by immunoSEQ multiplex PCR. The table includes about 250,000 clones, roughly 81% detected once. The entry originates in a study of cytomegalovirus exposure and HLA in healthy donors. Overall study results and limits: Later genetic work tied a missense DCLRE1C variant to beta-chain V and J trimming. Cytomegalovirus status, reportedly, was diagnosed with high specificity and sensitivity by the classifier. The authors listed 150 to 200 TCR beta chains as cytomegalovirus-associated.

V lost 7 bases and J lost 8, with 15 bases in between. The CDR3 runs to 12 residues. Per germline, CDR1 SQVTM and CDR2 ANQGSEA. The source is a girl under 10 years old in good health and CMV-seronegative. V and J are TRBV29-1 and TRBJ2-1; no clear D. Sequenced input: PBMCs. Here the CDR3 reads CSALTVMDEQFF. The CDR3 DNA sequence: TGCAGCGCCCTCACTGTTATGGATGAGCAGTTCTTC.